The 10 T cell receptor beta chains below were found in one sample sequenced in a study of blood T cell repertoires in COVID-19. Repertoires were generated with immunoSEQ multiplex PCR, while TCRdb's copy carries only in-frame clones and drops some. Of around 100,000 clones listed, more than 70% are singletons. The sample consisted of peripheral blood. The receptors here all came from a woman aged 70-85 years who had recovered from COVID-19.

The chain couples TRBV27 to TRBJ2-7, with 7 bases lining up with TRBD2. V lost 3 bases and J lost 4; bases outside the gene matches: 9. The length of the CDR3 is 15 residues. Looked up from germline, CDR1 is MNHEY and CDR2 is SMNVEV (reference sequence). CDR3 in amino acids: CASSLTSTSRYEQYF. The CDR3 region has the DNA TGTGCCAGCAGTTTGACTTCGACTAGCAGGTACGAGCAGTACTTC.

The CDR3 reads CASSQIRSTDTQYF. As DNA, the CDR3 is TGCGCCAGCAGCCAAATACGGTCCACAGATACGCAGTATTTT. V gene TRBV4-1 combines with J gene TRBJ2-3; no clear D. Trimming shortened V by 2 bases and J by 2 bases, and 8 bases separated the two germline ends. Germline assignment: CDR1 MGHRA and CDR2 YSYEKL. This CDR3 has 14 amino acids.

V and J are TRBV6-5 and TRBJ1-1, with 8 bases matching TRBD1. V gave up 7 bases and J gave up 2 bases; unmatched junction bases: 3. The CDR3 consists of 13 residues. CDR1 and CDR2 from the germline V gene are MNHEY and SVGAGI. The CDR3 here is CASNAGGNTEAFF. In nucleotides, the CDR3 is TGTGCCAGCAATGCAGGGGGCAACACTGAAGCTTTCTTT.

The chain recombines TRBV18 with TRBJ1-1; 7 nucleotides match TRBD1. The CDR3 length is 14 residues. CDR1 is KGHSH and CDR2 is LQKENI in the germline V gene. J lost 2 bases, V lost 3 bases, and 3 bases had no gene match. In DNA, the CDR3 is TGTGCCAGCTCACCCGACAGGGTAAACACTGAAGCTTTCTTT. Translation gives CASSPDRVNTEAFF.

The genes are TRBV4-2 and TRBJ2-1, with 8 bases lining up with TRBD1. Germline V gene lookup returns CDR1 LGHNA and CDR2 YNFKEQ. The CDR3 covers 15 residues. V dropped 4 bases and J dropped 0; count of bases not matched to a gene: 2. CDR3 nucleotides: TGTGCCAGCAGCCCGGACAGGGCCTCCTACAATGAGCAGTTCTTC. It translates to CASSPDRASYNEQFF.

The chain has TRBV7-2 and TRBJ1-1; D is unresolved. Germline-derived CDR1 and CDR2 are SGHTA and FQGNSA. This CDR3 has 15 amino acids. Trimming removed 1 base at V and 3 bases at J, with 12 bases between. In DNA form, the CDR3 reads TGTGCCAGCAGCTTAGGGATGAGGTCTTACACTGAAGCTTTCTTT. This encodes CASSLGMRSYTEAFF.

This clone was seen a few times. The V and J genes are TRBV7-9 and TRBJ1-1; 7 nucleotides agree with TRBD1. The germline gives CDR1 SEHNR, CDR2 FQNEAQ (reference sequence). V was clipped by 2 bases and J by 6 bases; unmatched bases: 6. The CDR3 is 14 residues long. The CDR3 spells CASSLNRQGSEAFF. For the CDR3, the DNA is TGTGCCAGCAGCTTAAATCGACAGGGCTCTGAAGCTTTCTTT.

The genes are TRBV3-1 (or the pseudogene TRBV3-2) and TRBJ1-3; possible D gene TRBD1, 5 bases. The CDR3 consists of 14 residues. Trimming removed 0 bases at V and 8 bases at J, with 11 bases between. Germline CDR1 and CDR2: LGHDT and YNNKEL (reference sequence). CDR3 loop: CASSQEGQGYTIYF. The CDR3 nucleotides read TGTGCCAGCAGCCAAGAAGGTCAGGGATACACCATATATTTT.

The chain carries TRBV6-2 or TRBV6-3 and TRBJ2-5, with 13 bases matching TRBD2. V shed 6 bases and J 5 bases; nucleotides not matched to a gene: 6. This CDR3 comprises 15 residues. CDR1 is MNHEY and CDR2 is SVGEGT in the germline V gene. Written as DNA, the CDR3 is TGTGCCAGCAGCCTTGGACTAGCGGGAGCGGAGACCCAGTACTTC. Protein sequence: CASSLGLAGAETQYF.

V is TRBV18 and J is TRBJ2-5; perhaps TRBD2 as D (5 bases). The V end was cut by 2 bases, the J end by 5 bases, with 15 bases between. CDR1 is KGHSH and CDR2 is LQKENI in the germline V gene. This CDR3 contains 15 residues. The CDR3 DNA is TGTGCCAGCTCACCAATCGACGGAGGTTGGGAGACCCAGTACTTC. Translating gives CASSPIDGGWETQYF.